This T cell receptor beta chain was sequenced for a study of blood T cell repertoires in COVID-19. Turning to the study itself: From the United States, Italy and Spain came samples of acute and convalescent COVID-19. T cells, B-cell-depleted T cells, or PBMCs provided the cDNA or gDNA that served as material.

Original processing methods: The authors estimated nucleated cell counts from reference gene primer amplification. The table came from immunoSEQ multiplex PCR; TCRdb's copy has only in-frame clones and leaves some out. V, J and clone size are those of that table, while D and trimming were read from the DNA. The data hold 130,000 to 150,000 clones, with around 72% observed a single time. The V gene lost 5 bases and the J gene lost 9 bases, with 11 bases spanning the gap. This CDR3 has 13 residues. Germline V gene lookup returns CDR1 LGHDT and CDR2 YNNKEL (reference sequence). This chain uses TRBV3-1 (or the pseudogene TRBV3-2) with TRBJ1-6, with D possibly being TRBD1 (5 bases). Sequencing was carried out using peripheral blood. The source is a woman aged 55-70 years with acute or convalescent COVID-19. The CDR3 sequence is CASSSQGGSPLHF. The CDR3 bases are TGTGCCAGCAGCAGCCAGGGTGGTTCACCCCTCCACTTT.